The clone carrying this T cell receptor (beta chain) was seen only a few times. Antigen specificity is unknown. Use of 60 Vbeta and 13 Jbeta primers characterized the PCR. Some clones are missing from TCRdb's copy, which holds only in-frame ones; the method was immunoSEQ multiplex PCR. The profile covers about 120,000 clones, with around a tenth appearing a single time and over 2.5% taken by the ten largest. This sample is part of a study of cytomegalovirus exposure and HLA in healthy donors. Study-wide results and limits: With further analysis later on, most CMV-associated TCR beta chains appeared HLA-restricted.

The germline V gene encodes CDR1 SGHDN and CDR2 FVKESK. With 1 base removed from V and 4 bases from J, the gap between germline ends came to 17 bases. The CDR3 runs 17 residues. The receptor was derived from a man aged 30-40 years in good health and CMV-seronegative. The V and J genes are TRBV14 and TRBJ2-1, with D perhaps matching TRBD2 (6 bases). The sequencing input was PBMCs. CDR3 DNA: TGTGCCAGCAGCCAAGGAGGAGGGGCCAGGAGGTACAATGAGCAGTTCTTC. This codes for CASSQGGGARRYNEQFF.